This note documents a single T cell receptor beta chain sequence. The data derive from a study of blood T cell repertoires in COVID-19. Turning to the study itself: COVID-19 samples from acute and convalescent phases originated in the United States, Italy and Spain. From T cells, B-cell-depleted T cells, or PBMCs came the material, which was cDNA or gDNA.

Per the original methods: Estimation of nucleated cell counts relied on the amplification of reference gene primers. The repertoire was sequenced with immunoSEQ multiplex PCR; TCRdb's copy has only in-frame clones and lacks some. D and trimming come from the DNA, and the V and J calls and clone size come from that table. In the table there are under 200,000 clones, more than 75% of which are singletons. V lost 3 bases to trimming and J lost 1 base, with 9 bases between them. Germline loops: CDR1 WNHNN, CDR2 SYGVQD (reference sequence). The CDR3 length is 14 residues. The chain uses TRBV10-1 and TRBJ1-2; no reliable D call. The source of this sequence is a man aged 18 to 30 with acute or convalescent COVID-19. What was sequenced was peripheral blood. The CDR3 nucleotides are TGCGCCAGCAGTGAATCGCCAGATAACTATGGCTACACCTTC. This codes for CASSESPDNYGYTF.